These 17 T cell receptor beta chains share one sample of origin, sequenced in a study of blood T cell repertoires in COVID-19. Sequencing was performed with immunoSEQ multiplex PCR; in TCRdb, only in-frame clones are kept and a portion is missing. In the table there are roughly 160,000 clones, approximately 79% of which are singletons. Sequencing was carried out using peripheral blood. The receptor source for this set is a woman at least 80 years old with acute or convalescent COVID-19.

This clone was counted between two and nine times. This chain uses TRBV2 with TRBJ1-2; D is uncertain. V lost 5 bases and J 8 bases, leaving 18 bases between the germline ends. The CDR3 has 14 residues. CDR1 is SNHLY and CDR2 is FYNNEI in the germline V gene. CDR3 DNA sequence: TGTGCCAGCAGTACCCAGACTTATACGCAGGGCTACACCTTC. As protein: CASSTQTYTQGYTF.

The CDR3 nucleotides read TGTGCCAGCAGTTTAGTGCGGGGGGGCGGTGAGCAGTTCTTC. Translating gives CASSLVRGGGEQFF. The chain recombines TRBV27 with TRBJ2-1; 9 bases fit TRBD2. Trimming cost V 2 bases and J 9 bases; bases outside gene matches: 5. Germline V gene sequence: CDR1 MNHEY, CDR2 SMNVEV (reference sequence). CDR3 length equals 14 residues.

The chain has TRBV18 and TRBJ2-3; possible D gene TRBD2, 6 bases. CDR3 size: 15 residues. Trimming removed 3 bases at V and 1 base at J, with 11 bases between. Germline lookup yields CDR1 KGHSH and CDR2 LQKENI. The CDR3 sequence: CASSPGSRGTDTQYF. CDR3 DNA sequence: TGTGCCAGCTCACCCGGGAGCCGGGGCACAGATACGCAGTATTTT. The full variable domain, in which reference TRBV18 and TRBJ2-3 provide the parts outside the CDR3, is NAGVMQNPRHLVRRRGQEARLRCSPMKGHSHVYWYRQLPEEGLKFMVYLQKENIIDESGMPKERFSAEFPKEGPSILRIQQVVRGDSAAYFCASSPGSRGTDTQYFGPGTRLTVL.

The genes are TRBV18 and TRBJ1-1; TRBD1 agrees at 7 bases. The germline V gene has CDR1 KGHSH and CDR2 LQKENI. J lost 1 base, V lost 5 bases, and 4 bases had no gene match. The CDR3 totals 14 residues. CDR3 DNA sequence: TGTGCCAGCTCAGACAGGGTCGCGAACACTGAAGCTTTCTTT. Encoded protein: CASSDRVANTEAFF. The full variable domain, with the rest looked up from reference TRBV18 and TRBJ1-1, is NAGVMQNPRHLVRRRGQEARLRCSPMKGHSHVYWYRQLPEEGLKFMVYLQKENIIDESGMPKERFSAEFPKEGPSILRIQQVVRGDSAAYFCASSDRVANTEAFFGQGTRLTVV.

The genes are TRBV5-1 and TRBJ2-3; 9 bases fit TRBD2. Germline trimming cut 3 bases from V and 4 bases from J; bases unmatched to any gene: 6. CDR1 and CDR2 from the germline V gene are SGHRS and YFSETQ. This CDR3 has 15 amino acids. The CDR3 sequence: CASSWIAGDADTQYF. DNA for the CDR3: TGCGCCAGCAGCTGGATAGCGGGAGATGCAGATACGCAGTATTTT.

This clone has more than one count but fewer than ten. V usage is TRBV5-1 and J usage is TRBJ2-7; 7 bases align to TRBD2. Germline CDR1 SGHRS, CDR2 YFSETQ. The CDR3 covers 14 residues. Trimming at V came to 0 bases and at J to 6 bases, leaving 6 bases not matched to a gene. CDR3 DNA sequence: TGCGCCAGCAGCTTGGGGCTAGCGGTAGGCGAGCAGTACTTC. Its translation is CASSLGLAVGEQYF. The full variable domain, with the rest looked up from reference TRBV5-1 and TRBJ2-7, is KAGVTQTPRYLIKTRGQQVTLSCSPISGHRSVSWYQQTPGQGLQFLFEYFSETQRNKGNFPGRFSGRQFSNSRSEMNVSTLELGDSALYLCASSLGLAVGEQYFGPGTRLTVT.

This clone has only one observation. The chain couples TRBV3-1 (or the pseudogene TRBV3-2) to TRBJ2-3; D ambiguous. V lost 4 bases to trimming and J lost 2 bases, with 10 bases between them. The CDR3 has 14 amino acids. Germline CDR1 and CDR2: LGHDT and YNNKEL (reference sequence). CDR3 loop: CASSRSEYTDTQYF. CDR3 DNA sequence: TGTGCCAGCAGCCGCAGCGAATACACAGATACGCAGTATTTT.

The V and J genes are TRBV28 and TRBJ2-1; 9 nucleotides align to TRBD1. Looked up from germline, CDR1 is MDHEN and CDR2 is SYDVKM. V dropped 4 bases and J dropped 8; count of bases not matched to a gene: 24. The length of the CDR3 is 20 residues. In nucleotides, the CDR3 is TGTGCCAGCAGTTCGACACTACAGGGGGCCGGGCTAGGTAGGGTCGATGAGCAGTTCTTC. It is translated as CASSSTLQGAGLGRVDEQFF.

The V gene is TRBV28, the J gene TRBJ2-7; D is perhaps TRBD1 (5 bases). Germline V gives CDR1 MDHEN, CDR2 SYDVKM. V was cut by 1 base and J by 0 bases, with 10 bases left in between. This CDR3 contains 15 residues. The CDR3 spells CASSLYRRHSYEQYF. The CDR3 DNA is TGTGCCAGCAGTTTATACAGGCGACACTCCTACGAGCAGTACTTC. Full variable domain (outside the CDR3, taken from reference TRBV28 and TRBJ2-7): DVKVTQSSRYLVKRTGEKVFLECVQDMDHENMFWYRQDPGLGLRLIYFSYDVKMKEKGDIPEGYSVSREKKERFSLILESASTNQTSMYLCASSLYRRHSYEQYFGPGTRLTVT.

This chain uses TRBV15 with TRBJ2-2, with D possibly TRBD1 on 6 matching bases. CDR1 is LNHNV and CDR2 is YYDKDF in the germline V gene (reference sequence). The ends were cut back, 0 bases at V and 7 bases at J, with 9 bases in the middle. This CDR3 has 14 amino acids. The CDR3 protein is CATSRDRGNGELFF. The CDR3 nucleotides are TGTGCCACCAGCAGAGATAGGGGGAACGGGGAGCTGTTTTTT.

The chain carries TRBV12-3 or TRBV12-4 and TRBJ2-7, with D possibly TRBD1 on 5 matching bases. The CDR3 sequence is 13 residues long. Trimming took off 0 bases at V and 11 bases at J, with 14 bases between the two ends. The CDR3 nucleotides are TGTGCCAGCAGTTTAGCGGAAGCAGGGAAGGAGTACTTC. Translating it yields CASSLAEAGKEYF.

A few counts support this clone. This rearrangement joins TRBV10-3 to TRBJ1-2; TRBD1 matches at 7 bases. The germline V gene encodes CDR1 ENHRY and CDR2 SYGVKD. The CDR3 spans 14 residues. Trimming removed 0 bases from V and 8 bases from J; junction bases left unmatched: 6. DNA of the CDR3: TGTGCCATCAGTGAGTCGAAAGGGGGCGACGGCTACACCTTC. This codes for CAISESKGGDGYTF.

Of note for this clone: Other nucleotide sequences in the sample specify the same CDR3. The genes are TRBV2 and TRBJ1-6, with no clear D. Trimming removed 3 bases at V and 0 bases at J, with 9 bases between. Germline-derived CDR1 and CDR2 are SNHLY and FYNNEI. The CDR3 covers 16 residues. In DNA, the CDR3 is TGTGCCAGCAGTGACAGGCTGAGCTCCTATAATTCACCCCTCCACTTT. Translated: CASSDRLSSYNSPLHF.

This rearrangement joins TRBV25-1 to TRBJ2-3; TRBD2 agrees at 9 bases. Germline lookup yields CDR1 MGHDK and CDR2 SYGVNS. Unmatched junction bases numbered 12, after V lost 2 bases and J lost 12 bases. This CDR3 is 15 amino acids long. The CDR3 DNA reads as TGTGCCAGCAGTGAACTAGCGGGAAATCCTACGGTCCAGTATTTT. Translation: CASSELAGNPTVQYF.

CDR3 amino acids: CASSRDSKSTEAFF. CDR3 sequence (DNA): TGTGCCAGCAGTAGGGACTCTAAGTCCACTGAAGCTTTCTTT. The chain combines TRBV2 with TRBJ1-1; TRBD1 might be the D (5 bases). Germline loops: CDR1 SNHLY, CDR2 FYNNEI. Trimming left V 5 bases short and J 4 bases short, with 14 bases between. The CDR3 covers 14 residues. Filled out from reference TRBV2 and TRBJ1-1, the complete variable domain reads EPEVTQTPSHQVTQMGQEVILRCVPISNHLYFYWYRQILGQKVEFLVSFYNNEISEKSEIFDDQFSVERPDGSNFTLKIRSTKLEDSAMYFCASSRDSKSTEAFFGQGTRLTVV.

This clone was found a few times. The chain is built from TRBV28 and TRBJ2-5; tentatively, D is TRBD1 (5 bases). Germline V CDR1 and CDR2: MDHEN, SYDVKM. The CDR3 is made up of 15 amino acids. With 5 bases removed from V and 1 base from J, the gap between germline ends came to 14 bases. The CDR3 loop is CASSDQGRPQETQYF. The CDR3 DNA sequence: TGTGCCAGCAGTGACCAGGGCAGGCCCCAAGAGACCCAGTACTTC.

This chain links TRBV19 with TRBJ2-5, with TRBD1 matching 9 bases. Trimming cost V 4 bases and J 5 bases; bases outside gene matches: 5. The CDR3 runs 14 residues. Germline CDR1 LNHDA, CDR2 SQIVND (reference sequence). The CDR3 region has the DNA TGTGCCAGTAGTAATACAGGGGGCGAGGAGACCCAGTACTTC. Residues: CASSNTGGEETQYF.